This record concerns one T cell receptor beta chain sequence. This entry is derived from a study of blood T cells in healthy people across ages. The second PCR ran about 6 to 11 cycles with a sample-barcoded 5' primer and J-beta primers. TCRdb recomputed calls from the 5' RACE reads with MiXCR, one row per CDR3 protein. This sample has approximately 800,000 distinct CDR3 sequences, with about 48% found just once. The germline CDR1 and CDR2 sequences are ENHRY and SYGVKD. The CDR3 extends over 15 amino acids. The V gene lost 2 bases and the J gene lost 2 bases, with 12 bases spanning the gap. The rearrangement uses TRBV10-3 and TRBJ2-5; D perhaps matches TRBD2 (6 bases). The specimen sequenced was blood. This clonotype was obtained from an elderly man in good health. The DNA for the CDR3 is TGTGCCATCAGTGAGATCGCGGGAACGCAAGAGACCCAGTACTTC. It specifies CAISEIAGTQETQYF.